This TCR beta chain emerged from a study of T-cell memory formation after mild COVID-19. Study conclusions and caveats: Clones that shrank (day 15 to 85) were balanced CD4/CD8, whereas later expanders leaned CD4+.

J gave up 2 bases and V 1 base, and 5 bases lay outside the gene matches. This CDR3 is 18 amino acids long. The germline V gene has CDR1 DFQATT and CDR2 SNEGSKA (reference sequence). As regards this clonotype: Its target is unknown.

The 5'RACE method, run with constant-segment primers, produced TCR alpha and TCR beta cDNA libraries (carrying sample barcodes and UMIs). TCRdb re-called the 5' RACE reads through MiXCR, storing one row per CDR3 protein. The sample shows 150,000 to 200,000 distinct CDR3 sequences, approximately 14% of them seen only once. The source material was PBMCs or a T cell subset sorted from them (not recorded which). The chain links TRBV20-1 to TRBJ2-1, with 16 bases lining up with TRBD2. The sequence came from an adult woman who had mild COVID-19 (a few samples of this study predate the infection). Cell type and time point are not known. The CDR3 DNA sequence: TGCAGTGCTAGAGCCGGGACTAGCGGGAGGGGTACCTACAATGAGCAGTTCTTC. It codes for CSARAGTSGRGTYNEQFF.